This TCR beta chain was sequenced in a study of regulatory and conventional T cells in RAG deficiency. Sequencing was performed with immunoSEQ multiplex PCR; in TCRdb, only in-frame clones are kept and a portion is missing. Seen here are about 32,000 clones, 89% observed once, and the top ten hold roughly an eighth. The CDR3 totals 13 residues. Looked up from germline, CDR1 is SNHLY and CDR2 is FYNNEI. The V and J ends lost 4 bases and 10 bases respectively, with 16 bases between them. A word on this clone: Its antigen is as yet unknown.

Study observations and caveats: In Omenn syndrome, Treg and Tconv repertoires overlapped >90%. Treg unique TCR beta sequences were about 92-fold fewer in Omenn syndrome and CID/AS patients than controls.

The sample was also linked to a second study, of regulatory T cells. In that study: Amplification used 52 TRBV primers and 13 TRBJ primers. Patient repertoires had restricted TRB V-J pairs and skewed V and J usage, most in Tregs.

The chain links TRBV2 to TRBJ1-1; D remains unclear. The clonotype was recovered from a human donor in good health. The sample comprised CD8+ T cells sorted from blood. The CDR3: CASSVNGPPRAFF. The CDR3 bases are TGTGCCAGCAGTGTTAATGGGCCGCCCCGAGCTTTCTTT.